This TCR beta chain was sequenced in a study of T cell responses to AZD1222 COVID-19 vaccine. V shed 6 bases and J 4 bases; nucleotides not matched to a gene: 9. The germline CDR1 and CDR2 sequences are SNHLY and FYNNEI. This CDR3 is 16 amino acids long. Sequenced by immunoSEQ multiplex PCR; TCRdb stores in-frame clones only, minus some. The data show 100,000 to 150,000 clones, around nine tenths seen once. This sequence originates from an adult in good health. This chain connects TRBV2 to TRBJ1-3; 10 nucleotides line up with TRBD1. The source material was peripheral blood, sampled on day 0 of MenACWY control vaccination. CDR3 DNA: TGTGCCAGCAGCCTCGGGACAGGGGCATTAGGAAACACCATATATTTT. Its translation: CASSLGTGALGNTIYF.